This T cell receptor (beta chain) was documented in a study of T cell responses to AZD1222 COVID-19 vaccine. With regard to this clone: No antigen is known for it.

Using immunoSEQ multiplex PCR, the repertoire was profiled, and TCRdb retains in-frame clones only, with some absent. Among approximately 140,000 clones listed, 92% were seen once. Regarding the study as a whole: It was only after the peak T cell response that any repertoires were sampled. White British donors predominated, females outnumbered males, and clonal diversity was possibly underestimated. Reportedly, nearly half the spike-specific TCRs target unmutated variant regions.

The receptor was isolated from an adult who received the AZD1222 COVID-19 vaccine. The input for sequencing was peripheral blood, taken 28 days after the second AZD1222 dose.

The CDR3 is CAWSVQIVNNEQFF. CDR3 DNA sequence: TGTGCCTGGAGTGTCCAAATAGTCAACAATGAGCAGTTCTTC. This chain links TRBV30 with TRBJ2-1, with D unclear. The CDR3 extends over 14 amino acids. Germline values: CDR1 GTSNPN, CDR2 SVGIG (reference sequence). The germline V and J ends were trimmed by 0 bases and 5 bases, with 11 bases remaining between them.